The entry below describes one TCR beta chain. The data belong to a study of control samples from healthy donors and cancer patients. TCRdb keeps only in-frame clones here, not all; method: immunoSEQ multiplex PCR. This sample has around 120,000 clones, with around 87% found just once. V dropped 6 bases and J dropped 2; count of bases not matched to a gene: 12. There are 16 residues in the CDR3. Per germline, CDR1 SGHRS and CDR2 YFSETQ. The receptor was derived from a woman aged 45-60 years with colorectal cancer. This chain uses TRBV5-1 with TRBJ2-3; the match to TRBD2 covers 7 bases. Sequenced sample: PBMCs. The chain's CDR3 is CASTPGGGGTTDTQYF. CDR3 bases: TGCGCCAGCACCCCTGGGGGGGGAGGGACCACAGATACGCAGTATTTT.